This T cell receptor beta chain was sequenced in a study of cytomegalovirus exposure and HLA in healthy donors. Study-level results: The authors listed 150 to 200 TCR beta chains as cytomegalovirus-associated. Through in vitro validation, a few CMV-associated chains were shown to be specific for CMV antigens. Per published reports, the classifier diagnosed cytomegalovirus status with high specificity and sensitivity. Most TCRs appeared rarely, but some public TCRs recurred in many donors.

Germline V CDR1 and CDR2: PRHDT, FYEKMQ (reference sequence). The CDR3 is made up of 16 amino acids. V was clipped by 5 bases and J by 1 base, with 17 bases between them. As regards this clone: Its specificity is not known.

The assay was immunoSEQ multiplex PCR, and TCRdb's table has in-frame clones only and misses some. Of about 73,000 clones listed, around 96% are singletons. Sequencing was performed on PBMCs. This receptor was identified in a man between 18 and 29 years old in good health and CMV-seronegative. V gene TRBV13 combines with J gene TRBJ1-1, with D maybe TRBD1 (5 bases). The CDR3 sequence is CASSPRIATANTEAFF. The DNA for the CDR3 is TGTGCCAGCAGCCCAAGAATCGCGACAGCGAACACTGAAGCTTTCTTT.